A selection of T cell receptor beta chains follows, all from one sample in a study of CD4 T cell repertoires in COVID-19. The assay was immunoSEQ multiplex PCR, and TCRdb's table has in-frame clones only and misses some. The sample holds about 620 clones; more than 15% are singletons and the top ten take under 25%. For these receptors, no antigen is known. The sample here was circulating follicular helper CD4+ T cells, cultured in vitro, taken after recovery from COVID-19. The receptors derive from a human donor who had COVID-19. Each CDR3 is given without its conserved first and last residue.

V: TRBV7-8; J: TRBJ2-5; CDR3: ASSSTIRDLPIQY
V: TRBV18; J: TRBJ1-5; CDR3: ASSPPGGEPQH
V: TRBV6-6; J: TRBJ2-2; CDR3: ASTLEGAYTGELF
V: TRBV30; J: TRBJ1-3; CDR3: AWSITGGIGNTIY
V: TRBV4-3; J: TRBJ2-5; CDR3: ASSQEDGGETQY
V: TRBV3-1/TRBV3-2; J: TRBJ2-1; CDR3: ASSPERGPHNEQF
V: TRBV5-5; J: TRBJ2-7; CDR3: ASSLALAGYYEQY
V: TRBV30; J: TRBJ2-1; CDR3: AWSLSGYYEQF
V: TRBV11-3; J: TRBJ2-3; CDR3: ASSLSRGEAGILTDTQY
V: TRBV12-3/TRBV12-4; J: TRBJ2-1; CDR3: ASSFSNEQF
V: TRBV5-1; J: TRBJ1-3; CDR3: ASSLGGENTIY
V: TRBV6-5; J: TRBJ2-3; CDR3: ASSYSPPPGTDTQY
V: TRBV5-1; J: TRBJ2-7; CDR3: ASSFTGTGSYEQY
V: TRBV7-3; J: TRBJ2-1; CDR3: ASSLTPLGGLYNEQF
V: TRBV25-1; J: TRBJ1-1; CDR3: ASSELGSMNTEAF
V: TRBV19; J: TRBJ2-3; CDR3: ASRVTSASTDTQY
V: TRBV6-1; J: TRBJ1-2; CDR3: ASSEITGNGYT
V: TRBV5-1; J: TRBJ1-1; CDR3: ASSLAWGPEAEAF
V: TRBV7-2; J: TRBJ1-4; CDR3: ASSPPAENEKLF
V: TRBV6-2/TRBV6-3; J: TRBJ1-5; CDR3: ASSRAGSNQPQH
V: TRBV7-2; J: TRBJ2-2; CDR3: ASSLKRQPTGELF
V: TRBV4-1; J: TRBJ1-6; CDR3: ASSQYGQGNSPLH
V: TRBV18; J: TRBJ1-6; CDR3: ASSEQGTRSPLH
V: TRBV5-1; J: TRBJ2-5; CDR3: ASSLGQGGPETQY
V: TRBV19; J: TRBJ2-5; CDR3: ASRVTGVSQETQY
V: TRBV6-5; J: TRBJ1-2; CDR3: ASSYSGEGNYGYT
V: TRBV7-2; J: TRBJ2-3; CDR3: ASSSERGTDTQY
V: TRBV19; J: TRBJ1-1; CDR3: ASRDRVGLNTEAF
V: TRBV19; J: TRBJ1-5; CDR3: ASSQTGGNQPQH
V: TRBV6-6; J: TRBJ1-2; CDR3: AANQNYGYT
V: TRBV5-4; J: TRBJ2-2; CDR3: ASSPDPPGELF
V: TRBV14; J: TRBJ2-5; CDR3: ASSRGFKTGEETQY
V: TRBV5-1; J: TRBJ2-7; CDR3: ASSQMTGVDYEQY
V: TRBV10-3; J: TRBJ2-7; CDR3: AISERLTYEQY
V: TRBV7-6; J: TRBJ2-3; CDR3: ASSLVGSSGVTDTQY
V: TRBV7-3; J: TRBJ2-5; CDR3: ASSRGLAAETQY
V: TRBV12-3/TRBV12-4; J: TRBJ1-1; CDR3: ASSLTGNTEAF
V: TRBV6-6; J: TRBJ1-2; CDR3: ASSWARPNYGYT
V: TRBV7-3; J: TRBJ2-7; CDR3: ASSRDRDGEQY
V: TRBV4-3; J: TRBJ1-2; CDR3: ASSQETGYYGYT
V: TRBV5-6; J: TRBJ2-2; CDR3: ASSLVLTGGTGELF
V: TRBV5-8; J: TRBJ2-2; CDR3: ASSPGQFNTGELF
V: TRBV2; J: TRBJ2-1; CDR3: ASSGGPGRTEQF
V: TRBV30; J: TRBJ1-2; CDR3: AWKPGQGLYGYT
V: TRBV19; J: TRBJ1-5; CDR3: ASTGTGGNQPQH
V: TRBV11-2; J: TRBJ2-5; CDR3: ASSLGPQGETQY
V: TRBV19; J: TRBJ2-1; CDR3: ASSILGEQF